This T cell receptor (beta chain) was recorded in a study of shared clonotypes between healthy human individuals. The table came from immunoSEQ multiplex PCR; TCRdb's copy has only in-frame clones and leaves some out. The sample lists 2.3 million or so clones, more than 85% occurring once. Study-wide findings and caveats: Across several donors, naive CD4 shared around 5.4%, naive CD8 3.5% to 4%, memory CD4 2% to 2.5%, memory CD8 over 0.3%.

Looked up from germline, CDR1 is SQVTM and CDR2 is ANQGSEA. This CDR3 is built from 15 residues. V was trimmed by 6 bases and J by 0 bases, leaving 15 bases between them. To note about this clone: Antigen specificity is unknown.

Donors were healthy HIV-negative adults without recent acute infections or vaccinations. The chain links TRBV29-1 to TRBJ1-3, with TRBD1 as a possible D gene (5 bases). The specimen was naive CD4+ T cells from PBMCs. As for subset: CD45RA+ positively selected. This TCR was sampled from a man in his late teens or twenties in good health. Some clones in this sample may be carry-over from other donors' samples. CDR3 in amino acids: CSVLTPGLSGNTIYF. In DNA form, the CDR3 reads TGCAGCGTCCTAACCCCAGGGCTCTCTGGAAACACCATATATTTT.